What follows are 15 T cell receptor beta chains derived from one specimen sequenced in a study of cytomegalovirus exposure and HLA in healthy donors (dated by TCRdb to the late 2010s). Library generation was performed with the immunoSEQ multiplex PCR assay. For the multiplex PCR, a mixture combining 60 forward primers for TCR Vbeta segments and 13 reverse primers for TCR Jbeta segments was used. The clones in this table, taken by TCRdb from immuneACCESS, are in-frame only. Not every clone is retained; where verified, under half of the shortfall comes from an unresolved V gene, and the cause of the rest is unknown. The sample data list about 190,000 clones, and 84% of these were observed just once. The ten largest account for 0.2% to 0.3% of the sample. Sequencing was done on a sample of PBMCs. The receptors shown here come from a boy between 10 and 17 years old in good health and CMV-seronegative.

The CDR3 sequence: CASSKTGQDPTKTQYF. CDR3 nucleotide sequence: TGTGCCAGCAGCAAGACGGGACAGGATCCAACAAAGACCCAGTACTTC. The chain combines TRBV2 with TRBJ2-5; 8 nucleotides align to TRBD1. J lost 6 bases, V lost 6 bases, and 15 bases had no gene match. The CDR3 runs 16 residues. The germline gives CDR1 SNHLY, CDR2 FYNNEI.

The chain links TRBV7-9 to TRBJ2-3, with 14 bases fitting TRBD2. The CDR3 is made up of 17 amino acids. Losses at the gene ends were 4 bases for V and 3 bases for J; bases not matched to a gene: 6. Germline V lookup: CDR1 SEHNR, CDR2 FQNEAQ (reference sequence). The CDR3 nucleotides read TGTGCCAGCAGCTCCGGGACTAGCGGGAGAGGTACAGATACGCAGTATTTT. Protein sequence: CASSSGTSGRGTDTQYF. The variable domain in full, with the rest retrieved from reference TRBV7-9 and TRBJ2-3, is DTGVSQNPRHKITKRGQNVTFRCDPISEHNRLYWYRQTLGQGPEFLTYFQNEAQLEKSRLLSDRFSAERPKGSFSTLEIQRTEQGDSAMYLCASSSGTSGRGTDTQYFGPGTRLTVL.

This clone was recorded only once. The genes are TRBV9 and TRBJ1-3; D is perhaps TRBD1 (6 bases). CDR1 is SGDLS and CDR2 is YYNGEE in the germline V gene. Trimming took off 2 bases at V and 1 base at J, with 7 bases between the two ends. This CDR3 is 14 amino acids long. The CDR3 region is CASSVGASGNTIYF. The CDR3 nucleotides read TGTGCCAGCAGCGTGGGGGCATCTGGAAACACCATATATTTT.

The genes are TRBV29-1 and TRBJ2-4; TRBD2 matches at 8 bases. The length of the CDR3 is 13 residues. The J segment lost 9 bases and the V segment lost 3 bases, leaving 7 bases of the junction unmatched. CDR1 and CDR2 from the germline V gene are SQVTM and ANQGSEA. In DNA form, the CDR3 reads TGCAGCGTTGAGACCGGGACTAGTAGCATTCAGTACTTC. Translation gives CSVETGTSSIQYF.

The CDR3 DNA reads TGTGCCAGCAGTTTAGGACAGAGTTACGAGCAGTACTTC. Translating it yields CASSLGQSYEQYF. The chain joins TRBV6-6 to TRBJ2-7; TRBD1 might be the D (6 bases). This CDR3 has 13 amino acids. Germline CDR1 is MNHNY and CDR2 is SVGAGI (reference sequence). Trimming stripped 4 bases from V and 4 bases from J, with 11 bases between.

The sample holds a few counts of this clone. Other DNA sequences within the sample encode an identical CDR3. V and J are TRBV28 and TRBJ2-7, with D tentatively TRBD1 (6 bases). Germline CDR1 MDHEN, CDR2 SYDVKM. The CDR3 is 15 residues long. V lost 6 bases to trimming and J lost 4 bases, with 19 bases between them. The CDR3 DNA follows: TGTGCCAGCAGCGCTAAACAGGGTCGCCCTTACGAGCAGTACTTC. Amino acid sequence: CASSAKQGRPYEQYF.

The rearrangement uses TRBV6-1 and TRBJ1-5, with 10 bases lining up with TRBD1. Trimming took 6 bases from V and 6 from J; bases not matched to a gene: 8. This CDR3 region has 15 residues. Germline CDR1 and CDR2: MNHNS and SASEGT. CDR3 region: CASSSEDRGSQPQHF. The DNA for the CDR3 is TGTGCCAGCAGCTCTGAGGACAGGGGGTCTCAGCCCCAGCATTTT.

The rearrangement uses TRBV28 and TRBJ1-2; D is possibly TRBD1 (5 bases). The CDR3 contains 15 residues. The ends were cut back, 9 bases at V and 2 bases at J, with 19 bases in the middle. Germline CDR1 MDHEN, CDR2 SYDVKM. The CDR3 DNA follows: TGTGCCAGTATACCGGGGGGTGCGGGAAACTATGGCTACACCTTC. It translates to CASIPGGAGNYGYTF.

This chain uses TRBV5-1 with TRBJ2-3, with 9 bases lining up with TRBD2. V shed 0 bases and J 4 bases; nucleotides not matched to a gene: 6. The germline gives CDR1 SGHRS, CDR2 YFSETQ. The CDR3 loop spans 16 amino acids. The DNA for the CDR3 is TGCGCCAGCAGCTTGGCCGCGGGAGGGGGTGCAGATACGCAGTATTTT. It translates to CASSLAAGGGADTQYF.

The chain recombines TRBV4-1 with TRBJ2-7; TRBD2 might be the D (6 bases). V was shortened by 1 base and J by 2 bases, with 12 bases between the two germline ends. The CDR3 has 15 amino acids. Germline assignment: CDR1 MGHRA and CDR2 YSYEKL. CDR3 nucleotides: TGCGCCAGCAGCCAAGTAATAGCGGCCGCCTACGAGCAGTACTTC. This translates into CASSQVIAAAYEQYF.

The chain combines TRBV7-9 with TRBJ1-2, with TRBD1 as a possible D gene (5 bases). Trimming cost V 3 bases and J 4 bases, with 15 bases left between them. The germline V gene encodes CDR1 SEHNR and CDR2 FQNEAQ (reference sequence). The CDR3 is made up of 15 amino acids. The DNA for the CDR3 is TGTGCCAGCAGCTTCTTACAGGCGGACGCCTATGGCTACACCTTC. Translating gives CASSFLQADAYGYTF.

V and J are TRBV6-6 and TRBJ1-1; 8 bases match TRBD1. The length of the CDR3 is 13 residues. Germline CDR1 MNHNY, CDR2 SVGAGI (reference sequence). After removal of 4 bases from V and 4 bases from J, the junction contained 2 bases not matched to a gene. CDR3: CASSSQGATEAFF. CDR3 sequence (DNA): TGTGCCAGCAGTTCTCAGGGGGCCACTGAAGCTTTCTTT.

The chain uses TRBV11-2 and TRBJ2-7, with TRBD1 identical over 7 bases. Germline V gene lookup returns CDR1 SGHAT and CDR2 FQNNGV. This CDR3 region has 14 residues. After removal of 3 bases from V and 1 base from J, the junction contained 3 bases not matched to a gene. CDR3 nucleotides: TGTGCCAGCAGCTTGACAGGGTCTTCCTACGAGCAGTACTTC. Translated: CASSLTGSSYEQYF.

The chain joins TRBV2 to TRBJ2-5; D is perhaps TRBD1 (6 bases). This CDR3 spans 14 amino acids. Germline V gene data show CDR1 as SNHLY and CDR2 as FYNNEI. V lost 1 base and J lost 4, with 10 bases in between. CDR3 region: CASSEGQGLETQYF. The CDR3 DNA sequence: TGTGCCAGCAGTGAAGGGCAGGGGTTAGAGACCCAGTACTTC.

V usage is TRBV7-3 and J usage is TRBJ2-7, with D perhaps matching TRBD2 (6 bases). The germline V gene encodes CDR1 SGHTA and CDR2 FQGTGA. The ends were cut back, 9 bases at V and 2 bases at J, with 11 bases in the middle. The CDR3 sequence is 12 residues long. DNA of the CDR3: TGTGCCAGAGGCGGGGAGGCCTACGAGCAGTACTTC. It is translated as CARGGEAYEQYF. Variable domain in full (rest from reference TRBV7-3 and TRBJ2-7): GAGVSQTPSNKVTEKGKYVELRCDPISGHTALYWYRQSLGQGPEFLIYFQGTGAADDSGLPNDRFFAVRPEGSVSTLKIQRTERGDSAVYLCARGGEAYEQYFGPGTRLTVT.